One and the same sample provided the 27 T cell receptor beta chains below, sequenced in a study of T cell repertoires in cytomegalovirus infection. MiXCR was run by TCRdb on the reads, yielding one entry per CDR3 protein. The sample yields roughly 860,000 distinct CDR3 sequences, about 33% seen once. The antigens for these receptors are not known. The sample in question was cultured CD8+ T cells from PBMCs, obtained from culture after CMV antigen stimulation. The source is a human donor in good health (CMV status not recorded). Some clones in this sample may be carry-over from other donors' samples.

The CDR3 nucleotides read TGTGCCAGCAGTCGCCCCGGGTCCTACGAGCAGTACTTC. Protein product: CASSRPGSYEQYF. This chain links TRBV12-3 or TRBV12-4 with TRBJ2-7; D gene unclear. This CDR3 has 13 residues. Trimming removed 5 bases at V and 1 base at J, with 9 bases between.

This clonotype was detected a few times. The CDR3 DNA is TGTGCCAGCAGCGTAGACCCAGATACGCAGTATTTT. Protein: CASSVDPDTQYF. The V and J genes are TRBV9 and TRBJ2-3; D unclear. Between the trimmed V and J ends, which lost 0 bases and 4 bases, there was a span of 3 bases. CDR3 length: 12 amino acids. Germline loops: CDR1 SGDLS, CDR2 YYNGEE.

This clonotype was counted once. A read error may produce the germline difference seen at one junction end. The V call is TRBV3-1, the J call TRBJ1-2; 8 bases fit TRBD1. The CDR3 loop spans 15 amino acids. Per germline, CDR1 LGHDT and CDR2 YNNKEL (reference sequence). The CDR3 here is CASSSKGQVNYVYTF. CDR3 bases: TGTGCCAGCAGCTCCAAGGGACAGGTGAACTATGTCTACACCTTC.

As for this clonotype: A read error may produce the germline difference seen at one junction end. This rearrangement joins TRBV7-6 to TRBJ2-2; D is perhaps TRBD2 (7 bases). Germline CDR1 and CDR2: SGHVS and FNYEAQ. The CDR3 loop spans 16 amino acids. This CDR3 reads CASSPSGGRSTGELFF. The CDR3 DNA follows: TGTGCTAGCAGCCCCTCCGGGGGGCGATCGACCGGGGAGCTGTTTTTT.

This clonotype was observed a few times. One junction end does not reproduce the germline sequence, and a read error may be involved. This chain connects TRBV7-2 to TRBJ2-5; 12 nucleotides align to TRBD2. The CDR3 has 18 residues. CDR1 is SGHTA, CDR2 FQGNSA, per germline. CDR3 DNA: TGTGCCAGCAGTTTGAACCTCCTAGCGGGGGGGGTCCAAGAGACCCGGTACTTC. It specifies CASSLNLLAGGVQETRYF.

This clonotype was recorded a few times. The V gene is TRBV7-3, the J gene TRBJ1-5; TRBD1 matches at 8 bases. The V gene end was trimmed by 5 bases and the J gene end by 4 bases; junction bases not matched to a gene: 7. The CDR3 runs 15 residues. Looked up from germline, CDR1 is SGHTA and CDR2 is FQGTGA. For the CDR3, the DNA is TGTGCCAGCAGCCCGAAGACAGGGGCGAATCAGCCCCAGCATTTT. The encoded protein is CASSPKTGANQPQHF.

This rearrangement joins TRBV7-6 to TRBJ2-1; perhaps TRBD1 as D (5 bases). The V gene's germline CDR1 is SGHVS and CDR2 FNYEAQ. The length of the CDR3 is 15 residues. V lost 1 base and J lost 7, with 14 bases in between. The CDR3 loop is CASSLVSTGGNEQFF. The DNA for the CDR3 is TGTGCCAGCAGCTTAGTTTCCACAGGTGGGAATGAGCAGTTCTTC.

V is TRBV15 and J is TRBJ1-2; TRBD1 matches at 9 bases. The germline V gene has CDR1 LNHNV and CDR2 YYDKDF (reference sequence). The CDR3 length is 16 residues. V trimming: 2 bases; J trimming: 2 bases; junction bases outside the gene matches: 6. Here the CDR3 reads CATSRPQDRGNYGYTF. The CDR3 nucleotides read TGTGCCACCAGCAGACCCCAGGACAGGGGAAACTATGGCTACACCTTC.

Here the CDR3 DNA reads TGTGCCAGCAGCTTAAGGCGGGCTAAAGTCGGTGGCGGGGAGCTGTTTTTT. Protein sequence: CASSLRRAKVGGGELFF. This chain uses TRBV7-9 with TRBJ2-2; D is perhaps TRBD2 (5 bases). CDR3 length: 17 amino acids. Germline CDR1 SEHNR, CDR2 FQNEAQ (reference sequence). Trimming stripped 2 bases from V and 7 bases from J, with 20 bases between.

This clonotype was seen more than once but under ten times. The chain carries TRBV27 and TRBJ2-1; the D gene is possibly TRBD1 (5 bases). Germline CDR1 reads MNHEY; CDR2 reads SMNVEV (reference sequence). Trimming removed 2 bases from V and 4 bases from J, with 9 bases in between. The length of the CDR3 is 14 residues. The DNA of the CDR3 is TGTGCCAGCAGTTTACCCGGACATTACAATGAGCAGTTCTTC. It yields the protein CASSLPGHYNEQFF.

The chain is built from TRBV11-2 and TRBJ1-4; D not certain. The CDR3 spans 12 residues. Trimming removed 5 bases from V and 5 bases from J, with 6 bases in between. Looked up from germline, CDR1 is SGHAT and CDR2 is FQNNGV. The CDR3 loop reads CASSALNEKLFF. The DNA of the CDR3 is TGTGCCAGCAGCGCTCTCAATGAAAAACTGTTTTTT. Together with reference TRBV11-2 and TRBJ1-4, the CDR3 gives the full variable domain: EAGVAQSPRYKIIEKRQSVAFWCNPISGHATLYWYQQILGQGPKLLIQFQNNGVVDDSQLPKDRFSAERLKGVDSTLKIQPAKLEDSAVYLCASSALNEKLFFGSGTQLSVL.

This clonotype was found many times. The chain couples TRBV10-3 to TRBJ2-5; D tentatively fits TRBD1 or TRBD2 (5 bases each). Deletions cut 7 bases from V and 2 bases from J, with 11 bases between. The CDR3 totals 13 residues. From germline, CDR1 is ENHRY and CDR2 SYGVKD. CDR3 protein: CAITPGQQETQYF. As DNA, the CDR3 is TGTGCCATCACCCCGGGGCAGCAAGAGACCCAGTACTTC.

J is TRBJ2-6 and V is TRBV27; weak D call: TRBD1 (6 bases). The V and J ends lost 2 bases and 4 bases respectively, with 15 bases between them. In germline, CDR1 is MNHEY, CDR2 SMNVEV (reference sequence). The CDR3 length is 17 residues. The CDR3 DNA sequence: TGTGCCAGCAGTTTAGTGTTTCTGGGGGCCGGGGCCAACGTCCTGACTTTC. Residues: CASSLVFLGAGANVLTF.

To note about this clonotype: At one end the junction does not follow the germline gene, possibly because of a read error. J is TRBJ2-1 and V is TRBV7-6, with a weak D call TRBD2 (6 bases). This CDR3 region has 13 residues. Germline V lookup: CDR1 SGHVS, CDR2 FNYEAQ. CDR3 DNA: TGTGCTAGCAGCTTACGGGGGATCGATGAGCAGTTCTTC. It specifies CASSLRGIDEQFF.

The chain is built from TRBV10-3 and TRBJ2-7; D might be TRBD1 or TRBD2, each matching 5 bases. Germline V gene sequence: CDR1 ENHRY, CDR2 SYGVKD. The CDR3 length is 17 residues. V shed 0 bases and J shed 3 bases, with 18 bases lying between them. CDR3 loop: CAISESGEKLRSYEQYF. CDR3 coding DNA: TGTGCCATCAGTGAGTCGGGGGAAAAACTCCGGAGCTACGAGCAGTACTTC.

The chain employs TRBV4-3 and TRBJ1-5; D unresolved. CDR3 length: 15 amino acids. Germline loops: CDR1 LGHNA, CDR2 YSLEER. V lost 1 base, J lost 3 bases, and 10 bases lay in between. CDR3 DNA: TGCGCCAGCAGCCAAGGCCGTGGAACCAATCAGCCCCAGCATTTT. Protein product: CASSQGRGTNQPQHF.

The chain is built from TRBV7-9 and TRBJ2-5; no clear D gene. V lost 8 bases and J lost 2, with 12 bases in between. There are 13 residues in the CDR3. The V gene's germline CDR1 is SEHNR and CDR2 FQNEAQ (reference sequence). The CDR3 sequence is CASLRIKQETQYF. The CDR3 DNA reads TGTGCCAGCCTCCGGATAAAGCAAGAGACCCAGTACTTC.

Regarding this clonotype: This likely comes from a read error, as the CDR3 has no conserved phenylalanine or tryptophan at its end. The V call is TRBV27, the J call TRBJ2-2; no firm D call. This CDR3 contains 13 residues. The germline CDR1 and CDR2 sequences are MNHEY and SMNVEV (reference sequence). The V and J ends lost 6 bases and 4 bases respectively, with 9 bases between them. CDR3 protein: CASSLELTGELFI. The DNA for the CDR3 is TGTGCCAGCAGCCTAGAGCTCACCGGGGAGCTGTTTATT.

This clonotype was detected a few times. V usage is TRBV12-3 or TRBV12-4 and J usage is TRBJ1-2; D is ambiguous. The CDR3 is 10 residues long. V was cut by 10 bases and J by 7 bases, with 10 bases left in between. CDR3 region: CATRPGGYTF. CDR3 in DNA: TGTGCCACTCGCCCCGGTGGCTACACCTTC.

The chain couples TRBV7-6 to TRBJ1-1; tentative D call: TRBD1 (5 bases). CDR1 and CDR2 from the germline V gene are SGHVS and FNYEAQ. The CDR3 runs to 15 residues. With 5 bases removed from V and 1 base from J, the gap between germline ends came to 14 bases. The CDR3 region has the DNA TGTGCCAGCAGCACTAACCTCGGACAGAACACTGAAGCTTTCTTT. It is translated as CASSTNLGQNTEAFF.

The CDR3 sequence is CSAGGGGSPTQYF. The DNA for the CDR3 is TGCAGTGCAGGGGGGGGCGGGTCCCCGACGCAGTATTTT. The J gene is TRBJ2-3, the V gene TRBV20-1; a possible D gene is TRBD2 (7 bases). CDR1 is DFQATT and CDR2 is SNEGSKA in the germline V gene (reference sequence). CDR3 length: 13 amino acids. The V and J ends lost 6 bases and 9 bases respectively, with 19 bases between them.

For the CDR3, the DNA is TGTGCCAGCAGGGCCCCTCCGGGACATATGAACACTGAAGCTTTCTTT. Translated: CASRAPPGHMNTEAFF. V gene TRBV7-4 combines with J gene TRBJ1-1; a weak D match, TRBD1 (6 bases). Germline CDR1 SGHVT, CDR2 SQSDAQ. CDR3 length: 16 amino acids. Trimming left V 6 bases short and J 0 bases short, with 17 bases between.

This clonotype was detected ten times or more. The V call is TRBV6-2 or TRBV6-3, the J call TRBJ1-5, with D unclear. Per germline, CDR1 MNHEY and CDR2 SVGEGT. Trimming removed 10 bases from V and 0 bases from J, with 10 bases in between. CDR3 length: 13 residues. CDR3 coding DNA: TGTGCCATCGGACTGTATAGCAATCAGCCCCAGCATTTT. This encodes CAIGLYSNQPQHF.

The chain employs TRBV28 and TRBJ1-6; D not resolved. Between the trimmed V and J ends, which lost 2 bases and 6 bases, there was a span of 8 bases. The CDR3 length is 14 residues. Germline V gene lookup returns CDR1 MDHEN and CDR2 SYDVKM. CDR3 sequence reads: CASSLLDPNSPLHF. The CDR3 coding sequence is TGTGCCAGCAGTTTACTCGACCCTAATTCACCCCTCCACTTT.

This clonotype has more than one count but fewer than ten. At one end, the junction sequence differs from germline, possibly due to a read error. This chain links TRBV4-1 with TRBJ2-2, with D hard to call. CDR3 length: 15 amino acids. Germline V gene sequence: CDR1 MGHRA, CDR2 YSYEKL. CDR3 amino acids: CASSQGTENTGELFF. The CDR3 DNA is TGTGCCAGCAGCCAAGGAACAGAGAACACCGGGGAGCTGTTTTTT.

This clonotype was observed a few times. The chain couples TRBV6-5 to TRBJ2-7; D not certain. The CDR3 extends over 16 amino acids. The V end was cut by 5 bases, the J end by 0 bases, with 17 bases between. CDR1 is MNHEY, CDR2 SVGAGI, per germline. The CDR3 region is CASSLTENHDSYEQYF. CDR3 DNA sequence: TGTGCCAGCAGTCTGACGGAGAATCACGACTCCTACGAGCAGTACTTC.

This clonotype came up a few times. The chain is built from TRBV7-6 and TRBJ1-2; unclear D gene. The V end lost 5 bases, the J end lost 4 bases, and 14 bases lay between the germline ends. This CDR3 is 14 amino acids long. CDR1 and CDR2 from the germline V gene are SGHVS and FNYEAQ. The CDR3 here is CASSHSSISYGYTF. The CDR3, as DNA: TGTGCCAGCAGCCACAGCTCAATCTCCTATGGCTACACCTTC.